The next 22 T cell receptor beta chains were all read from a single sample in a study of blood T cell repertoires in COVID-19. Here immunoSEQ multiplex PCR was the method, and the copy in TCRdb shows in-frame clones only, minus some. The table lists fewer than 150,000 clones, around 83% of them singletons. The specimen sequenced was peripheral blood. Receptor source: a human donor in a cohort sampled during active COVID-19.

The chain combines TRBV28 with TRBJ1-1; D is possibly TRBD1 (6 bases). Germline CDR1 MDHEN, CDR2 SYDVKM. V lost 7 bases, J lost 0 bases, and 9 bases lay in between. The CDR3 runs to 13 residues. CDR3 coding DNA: TGTGCCAGCACGGGACAAATGAACACTGAAGCTTTCTTT. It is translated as CASTGQMNTEAFF. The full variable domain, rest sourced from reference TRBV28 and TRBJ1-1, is DVKVTQSSRYLVKRTGEKVFLECVQDMDHENMFWYRQDPGLGLRLIYFSYDVKMKEKGDIPEGYSVSREKKERFSLILESASTNQTSMYLCASTGQMNTEAFFGQGTRLTVV.

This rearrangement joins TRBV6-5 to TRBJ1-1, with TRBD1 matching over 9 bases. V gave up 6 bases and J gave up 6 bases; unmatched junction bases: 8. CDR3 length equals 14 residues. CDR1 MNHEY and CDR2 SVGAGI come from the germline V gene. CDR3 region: CASRPGQGNAEAFF. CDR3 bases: TGTGCCAGCAGGCCGGGACAGGGAAACGCTGAAGCTTTCTTT.

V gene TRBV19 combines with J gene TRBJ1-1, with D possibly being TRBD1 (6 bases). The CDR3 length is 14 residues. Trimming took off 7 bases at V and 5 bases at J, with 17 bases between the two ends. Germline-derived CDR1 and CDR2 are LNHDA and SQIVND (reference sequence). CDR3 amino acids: CASIPTPGETEAFF. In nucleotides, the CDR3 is TGTGCCAGTATCCCTACTCCAGGGGAAACTGAAGCTTTCTTT.

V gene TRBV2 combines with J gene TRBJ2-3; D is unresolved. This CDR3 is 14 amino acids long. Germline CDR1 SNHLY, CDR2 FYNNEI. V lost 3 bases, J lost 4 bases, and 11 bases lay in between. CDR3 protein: CASSDSASADTQYF. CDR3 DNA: TGTGCCAGCAGTGATTCAGCGTCGGCAGATACGCAGTATTTT. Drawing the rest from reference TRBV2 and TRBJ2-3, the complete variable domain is EPEVTQTPSHQVTQMGQEVILRCVPISNHLYFYWYRQILGQKVEFLVSFYNNEISEKSEIFDDQFSVERPDGSNFTLKIRSTKLEDSAMYFCASSDSASADTQYFGPGTRLTVL.

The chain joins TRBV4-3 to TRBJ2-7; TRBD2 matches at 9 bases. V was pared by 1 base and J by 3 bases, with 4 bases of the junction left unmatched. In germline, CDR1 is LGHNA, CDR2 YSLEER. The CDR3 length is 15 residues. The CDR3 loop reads CASSQVWRGGYEQYF. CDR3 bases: TGCGCCAGCAGCCAAGTGTGGCGGGGGGGCTACGAGCAGTACTTC.

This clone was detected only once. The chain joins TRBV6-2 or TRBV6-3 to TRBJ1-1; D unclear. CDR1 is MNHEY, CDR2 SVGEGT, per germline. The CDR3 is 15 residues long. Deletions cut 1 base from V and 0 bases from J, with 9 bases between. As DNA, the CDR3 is TGTGCCAGCAGTTACTTTGGACTCCTGAACACTGAAGCTTTCTTT. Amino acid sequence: CASSYFGLLNTEAFF.

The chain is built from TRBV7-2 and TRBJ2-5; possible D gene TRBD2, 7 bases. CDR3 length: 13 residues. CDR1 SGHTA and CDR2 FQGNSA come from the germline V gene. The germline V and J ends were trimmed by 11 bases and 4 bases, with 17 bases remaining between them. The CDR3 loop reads CALGGGSGETQYF. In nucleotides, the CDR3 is TGTGCCCTGGGAGGGGGGTCAGGAGAGACCCAGTACTTC. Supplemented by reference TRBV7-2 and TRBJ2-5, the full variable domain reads GAGVSQSPSNKVTEKGKDVELRCDPISGHTALYWYRQSLGQGLEFLIYFQGNSAPDKSGLPSDRFSAERTGGSVSTLTIQRTQQEDSAVYLCALGGGSGETQYFGPGTRLLVL.

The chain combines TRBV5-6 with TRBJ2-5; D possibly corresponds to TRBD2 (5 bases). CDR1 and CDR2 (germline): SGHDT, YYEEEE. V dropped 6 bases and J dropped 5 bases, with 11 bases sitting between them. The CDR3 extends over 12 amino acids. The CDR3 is CASTLGGETQYF. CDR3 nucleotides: TGTGCCAGCACCCTAGGCGGGGAGACCCAGTACTTC.

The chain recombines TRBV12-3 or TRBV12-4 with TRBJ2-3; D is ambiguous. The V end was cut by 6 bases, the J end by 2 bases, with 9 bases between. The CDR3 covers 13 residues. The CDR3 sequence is CASRPPNTDTQYF. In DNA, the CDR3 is TGTGCCAGCAGACCACCTAACACAGATACGCAGTATTTT.

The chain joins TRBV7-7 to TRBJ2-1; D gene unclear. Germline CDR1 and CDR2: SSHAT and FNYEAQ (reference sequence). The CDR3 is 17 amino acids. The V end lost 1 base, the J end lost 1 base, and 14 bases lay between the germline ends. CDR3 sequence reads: CASSLVPAAQSYNEQFF. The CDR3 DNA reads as TGTGCCAGCAGCTTAGTTCCGGCGGCGCAATCCTACAATGAGCAGTTCTTC.

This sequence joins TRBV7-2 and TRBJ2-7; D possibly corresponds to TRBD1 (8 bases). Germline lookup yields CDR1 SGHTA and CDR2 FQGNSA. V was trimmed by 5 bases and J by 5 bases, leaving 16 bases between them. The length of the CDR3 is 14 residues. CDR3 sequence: CASSAQQGGHEQYV. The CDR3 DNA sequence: TGTGCCAGCAGCGCCCAACAGGGGGGGCACGAGCAGTACGTC.

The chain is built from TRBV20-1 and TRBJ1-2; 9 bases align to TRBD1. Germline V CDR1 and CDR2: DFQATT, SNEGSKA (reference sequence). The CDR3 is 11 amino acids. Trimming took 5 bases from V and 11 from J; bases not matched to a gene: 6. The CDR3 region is CSAWDRATYTF. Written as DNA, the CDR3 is TGCAGTGCTTGGGACAGGGCCACTTACACCTTC.

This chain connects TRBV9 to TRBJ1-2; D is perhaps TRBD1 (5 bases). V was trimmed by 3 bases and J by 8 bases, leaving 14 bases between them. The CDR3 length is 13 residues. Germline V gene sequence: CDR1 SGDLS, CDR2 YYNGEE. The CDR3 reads CASSEQDMRGYTF. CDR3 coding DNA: TGTGCCAGCAGCGAGCAGGACATGCGGGGCTACACCTTC.

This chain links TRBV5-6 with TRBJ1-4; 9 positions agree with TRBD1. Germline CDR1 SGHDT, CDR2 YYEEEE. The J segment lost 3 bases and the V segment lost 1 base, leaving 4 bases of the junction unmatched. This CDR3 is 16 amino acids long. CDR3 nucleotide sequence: TGTGCCAGCAGCTTGCCGGGACAGGGACCTAATGAAAAACTGTTTTTT. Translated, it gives CASSLPGQGPNEKLFF.

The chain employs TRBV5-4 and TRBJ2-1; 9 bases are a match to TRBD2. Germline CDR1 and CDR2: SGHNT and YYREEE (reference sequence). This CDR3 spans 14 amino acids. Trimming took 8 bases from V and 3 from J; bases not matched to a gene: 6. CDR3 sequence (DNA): TGTGCCAGTTTTATAGCGGGGGTCTACAATGAGCAGTTCTTC. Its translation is CASFIAGVYNEQFF.

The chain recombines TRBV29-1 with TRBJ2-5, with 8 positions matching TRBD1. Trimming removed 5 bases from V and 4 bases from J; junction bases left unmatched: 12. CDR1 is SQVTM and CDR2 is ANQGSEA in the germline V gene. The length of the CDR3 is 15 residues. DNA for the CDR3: TGCAGCGTTCGGAGGCAGGGGGCGAGAGGAGAGACCCAGTACTTC. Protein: CSVRRQGARGETQYF.

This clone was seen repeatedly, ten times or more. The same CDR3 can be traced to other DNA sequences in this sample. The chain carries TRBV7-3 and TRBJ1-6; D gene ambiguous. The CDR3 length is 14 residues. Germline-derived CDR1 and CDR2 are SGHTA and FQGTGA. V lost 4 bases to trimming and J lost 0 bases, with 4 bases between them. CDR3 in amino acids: CASSSGSYNSPLHF. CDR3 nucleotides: TGTGCCAGCAGCTCCGGCTCCTATAATTCACCCCTCCACTTT.

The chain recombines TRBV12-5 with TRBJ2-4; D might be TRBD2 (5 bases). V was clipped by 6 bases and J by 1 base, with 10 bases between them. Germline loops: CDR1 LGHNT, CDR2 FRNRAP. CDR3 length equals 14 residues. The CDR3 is CASGLGGAKNIQYF. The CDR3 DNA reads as TGTGCTAGTGGCCTCGGAGGCGCCAAAAACATTCAGTACTTC.

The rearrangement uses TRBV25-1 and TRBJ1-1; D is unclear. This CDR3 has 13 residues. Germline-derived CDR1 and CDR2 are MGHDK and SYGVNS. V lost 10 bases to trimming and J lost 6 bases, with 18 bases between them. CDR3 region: CATTSGLLSEAFF. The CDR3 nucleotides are TGTGCCACCACTAGTGGCCTATTATCTGAAGCTTTCTTT.

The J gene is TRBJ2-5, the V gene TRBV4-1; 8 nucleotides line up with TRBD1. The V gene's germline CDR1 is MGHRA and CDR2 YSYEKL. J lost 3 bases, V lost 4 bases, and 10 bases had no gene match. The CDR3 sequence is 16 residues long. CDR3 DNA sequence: TGCGCCAGCAGCCTCCTCGGGTTGGGACAGGAAGAGACCCAGTACTTC. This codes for CASSLLGLGQEETQYF.

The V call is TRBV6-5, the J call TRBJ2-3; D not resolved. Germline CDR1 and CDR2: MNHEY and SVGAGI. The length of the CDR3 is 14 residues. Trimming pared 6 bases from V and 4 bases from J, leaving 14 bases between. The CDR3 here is CASRVGFPSDTQYF. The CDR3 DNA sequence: TGTGCCAGCAGGGTCGGGTTCCCGTCAGATACGCAGTATTTT.

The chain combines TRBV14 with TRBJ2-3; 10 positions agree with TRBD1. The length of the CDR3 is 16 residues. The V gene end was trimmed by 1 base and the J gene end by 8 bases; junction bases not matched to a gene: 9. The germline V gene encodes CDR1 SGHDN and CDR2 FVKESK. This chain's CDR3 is CASSQALDRGRGTQYF. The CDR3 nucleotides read TGTGCCAGCAGCCAAGCCCTAGACAGGGGGCGCGGTACGCAGTATTTT.